A single TCR beta chain is shown here with its context. Its target is not known. The germline CDR1 and CDR2 sequences are MNHEY and SVGEGT. Trimming took 6 bases from V and 4 from J; bases not matched to a gene: 10. The CDR3 is made up of 16 amino acids. The data originate from a study of T cell repertoires in cytomegalovirus infection. Overall study context: Public signatures in TCR beta pointed to CMV infection and matching HLA type.

TCRdb re-called the reads through MiXCR, storing one row per CDR3 protein. The data show hundreds of thousands of distinct CDR3 sequences, with roughly a sixth seen just once and around 11% held by the top ten. Study conclusions and caveats: Pooled public TCR beta family frequency picked out CMV carriers with the relevant HLA. What dominated the ex vivo response were HLA-C-restricted CMV-specific TCR beta clonotypes.

The sequenced sample consisted of PBMCs. J is TRBJ2-1 and V is TRBV6-2 or TRBV6-3; 9 positions match TRBD2. This receptor was identified in a human donor in good health (CMV status not recorded). Some clones in this sample may be carry-over from other donors' samples. CDR3 sequence reads: CASSRPGLASYNEQFF. The CDR3 DNA is TGTGCCAGCAGCCGGCCGGGACTAGCTTCTTACAATGAGCAGTTCTTC.